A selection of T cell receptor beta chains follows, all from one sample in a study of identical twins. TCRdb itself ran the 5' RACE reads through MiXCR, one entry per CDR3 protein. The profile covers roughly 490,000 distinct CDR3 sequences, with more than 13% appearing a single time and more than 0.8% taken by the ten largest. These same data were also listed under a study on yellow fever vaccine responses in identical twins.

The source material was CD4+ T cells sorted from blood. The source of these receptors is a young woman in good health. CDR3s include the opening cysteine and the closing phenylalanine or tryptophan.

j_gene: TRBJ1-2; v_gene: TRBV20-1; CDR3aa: CSARDQSFSYGYTF
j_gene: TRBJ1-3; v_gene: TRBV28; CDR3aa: CASSPPEAEGNTIYF
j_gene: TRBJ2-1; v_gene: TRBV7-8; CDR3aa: CASSLIARNNEQFF
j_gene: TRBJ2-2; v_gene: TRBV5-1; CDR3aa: CASSLGLAGYLTGELFF
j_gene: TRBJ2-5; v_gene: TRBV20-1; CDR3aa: CSATIAGRRETQYF
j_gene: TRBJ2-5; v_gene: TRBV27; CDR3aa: CASSLRGAYQETQYF
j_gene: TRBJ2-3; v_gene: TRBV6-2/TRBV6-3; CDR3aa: CASSPYGPSLAGRPDTQYF
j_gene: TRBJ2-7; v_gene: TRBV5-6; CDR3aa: CASSFQGGNYEQYF
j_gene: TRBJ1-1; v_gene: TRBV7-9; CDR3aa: CASSLEEVTEAFF
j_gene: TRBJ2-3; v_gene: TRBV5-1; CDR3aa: CASSPKGAPTDTQYF
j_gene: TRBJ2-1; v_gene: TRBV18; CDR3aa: CASSPPRASGKQGYNEQFF
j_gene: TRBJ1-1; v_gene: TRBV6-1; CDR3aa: CASTSSVSFPSNTEAFF
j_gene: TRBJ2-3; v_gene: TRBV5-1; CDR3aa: CASSTGFTLTDTQYF
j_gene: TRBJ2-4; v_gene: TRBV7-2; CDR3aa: CASSLRGREDIQYF
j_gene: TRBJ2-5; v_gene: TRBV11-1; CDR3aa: CASSVRDTLLGETQYF
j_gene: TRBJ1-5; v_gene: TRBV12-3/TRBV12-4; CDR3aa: CASSLNSGFNQPQHF
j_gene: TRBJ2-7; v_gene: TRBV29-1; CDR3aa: CSVVYPGTGDQQYF
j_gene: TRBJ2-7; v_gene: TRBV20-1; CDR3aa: CSAPPGPGRDEQYF
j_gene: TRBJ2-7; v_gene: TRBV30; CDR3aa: CAWSVQGGSYEQYF
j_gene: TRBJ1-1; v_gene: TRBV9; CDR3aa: CASSVAVTHTEAFF
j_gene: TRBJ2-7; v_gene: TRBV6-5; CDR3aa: CASSYSDRGHSYEQYF
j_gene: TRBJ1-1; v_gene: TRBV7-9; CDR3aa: CASSSPGQSNTEAFF
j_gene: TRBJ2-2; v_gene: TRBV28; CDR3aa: CASSLGGSGAGGELFF
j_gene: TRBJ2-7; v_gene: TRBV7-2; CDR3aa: CASSPLQGSGEQYF
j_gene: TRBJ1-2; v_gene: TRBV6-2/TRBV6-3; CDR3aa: CASSYSRGLSDYGYTF
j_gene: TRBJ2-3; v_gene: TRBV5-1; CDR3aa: CASSLTGLADTQYF
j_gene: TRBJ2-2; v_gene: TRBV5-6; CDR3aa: CASSYRDRVTGELFF
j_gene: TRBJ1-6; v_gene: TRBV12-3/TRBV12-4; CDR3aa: CASSPPQTGGALHF
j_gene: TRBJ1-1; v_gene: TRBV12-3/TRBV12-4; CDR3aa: CASSLGQARLGNTEAFF
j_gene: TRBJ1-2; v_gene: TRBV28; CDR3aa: CASRLSLEKYTF
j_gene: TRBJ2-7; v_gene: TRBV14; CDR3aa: CASSLAPGLAPYEQYF
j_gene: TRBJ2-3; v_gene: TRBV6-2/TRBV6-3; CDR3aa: CASRKRRGDASTDTQYF
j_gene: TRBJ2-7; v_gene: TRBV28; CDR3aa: CASRLGGLSYEQYF
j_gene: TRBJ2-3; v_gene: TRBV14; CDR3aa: CASSQVQATDTQYF
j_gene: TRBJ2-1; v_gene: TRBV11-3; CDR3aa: CASSLRSGSGEQFF
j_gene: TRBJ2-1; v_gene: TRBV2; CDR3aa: CASRGAKYNEQFF
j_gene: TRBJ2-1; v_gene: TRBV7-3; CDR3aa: CASSSYRGGNEQFF
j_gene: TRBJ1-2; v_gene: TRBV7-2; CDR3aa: CASSLQGLSSGYTF
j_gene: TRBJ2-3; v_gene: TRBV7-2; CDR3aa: CASSQWGSDTDTQYF
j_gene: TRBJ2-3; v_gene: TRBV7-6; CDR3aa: CASSLERNTDTQYF
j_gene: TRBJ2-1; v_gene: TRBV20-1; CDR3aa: CSARGNFDYNEQFF